This is a list of T cell receptor beta chains from one sample in a study of CD8+ T cells in alopecia areata. Clones were read by immunoSEQ multiplex PCR, and TCRdb kept only the in-frame ones, dropping some. The sample gives 90,000 to 150,000 clones, around 53% of which show up once; around 0.46% is in the top ten. Material: CD4+ T cells sorted from blood, obtained at week 4, from a patient treated with tofacitinib. These receptors were taken from a human donor with alopecia areata. CDR3s include the opening cysteine and the closing phenylalanine or tryptophan. The order of the fields is V gene, J gene, clone size, D gene, CDR3 DNA, CDR3 protein. D genes are given only for firm matches. Only some rows state a clone size, as once, few, many or a class for expanded clones.

V: TRBV29-1; J: TRBJ2-3; size: few; D: TRBD2; DNA: TGCAGCGTTGTTGCGGGGGGGCTGGGAGATACGCAGTATTTT; CDR3: CSVVAGGLGDTQYF
V: TRBV19; J: TRBJ2-5; size: once; D: TRBD2; DNA: TGTGCCAGCCGGCCGAGACTAGCGGGAGTGGGAGAGACCCAGTACTTC; CDR3: CASRPRLAGVGETQYF
V: TRBV29-1; J: TRBJ2-1; size: NA; D: NA; DNA: TGCAGCGTTGGGGACGTCAATGAGCAGTTCTTC; CDR3: CSVGDVNEQFF
V: TRBV4-2; J: TRBJ2-2; size: NA; D: NA; DNA: TGTGCCAGCAGCCAAGATCTCTCTGGGTCCGGGGAGCTGTTTTTT; CDR3: CASSQDLSGSGELFF
V: TRBV6-1; J: TRBJ1-1; size: NA; D: NA; DNA: TGTGCCAGCAGTGAGGTTATGGGGGCCGCTGAAGCTTTCTTT; CDR3: CASSEVMGAAEAFF
V: TRBV7-9; J: TRBJ1-3; size: NA; D: TRBD1; DNA: TGTGCCAGCAGCAGCGGGACAGGGTACGGAAACACCATATATTTT; CDR3: CASSSGTGYGNTIYF
V: TRBV4-1; J: TRBJ2-3; size: few; D: NA; DNA: TGCGCCAGCAGCCAAGATGTGAGAGGGGTGGATACGCAGTATTTT; CDR3: CASSQDVRGVDTQYF
V: TRBV7-9; J: TRBJ1-1; size: NA; D: TRBD1; DNA: TGTGCCAGCAGCGCACAAGACCTACAGGGGACTGAAGCTTTCTTT; CDR3: CASSAQDLQGTEAFF
V: TRBV30; J: TRBJ1-2; size: NA; D: TRBD1; DNA: TGTGCCTGGAGGGAACGTCCAGGACAGGGATCTAACTATGGCTACACCTTC; CDR3: CAWRERPGQGSNYGYTF
V: TRBV19; J: TRBJ1-1; size: few; D: NA; DNA: TGTGCCAGTAGGTTATCGTTCACCTCGAACACTGAAGCTTTCTTT; CDR3: CASRLSFTSNTEAFF
V: TRBV30; J: TRBJ1-4; size: once; D: NA; DNA: TGTGCCTCTCTGACAAGCGGAGGTGAAAAACTGTTTTTT; CDR3: CASLTSGGEKLFF
V: TRBV29-1; J: TRBJ1-1; size: NA; D: TRBD1; DNA: TGCAGCGTTGAATTACAGGGGGCTCGGAACACTGAAGCTTTCTTT; CDR3: CSVELQGARNTEAFF
V: TRBV29-1; J: TRBJ2-7; size: NA; D: NA; DNA: TGCAGCTTTGGTGCGGGGCGGGACTCCTACGAGCAGTACTTC; CDR3: CSFGAGRDSYEQYF
V: TRBV7-9; J: TRBJ1-2; size: NA; D: NA; DNA: TGTGCCAGCAGCTTAGTTCTCGGGGGAAGCTACACCTTC; CDR3: CASSLVLGGSYTF
V: TRBV7-9; J: TRBJ2-2; size: NA; D: TRBD1; DNA: TGTGCCAGCAGCTTTCGACAGGGGACGACCGGGGAGCTGTTTTTT; CDR3: CASSFRQGTTGELFF
V: TRBV29-1; J: TRBJ1-4; size: few; D: NA; DNA: TGCAGCGGGGGGATGGATTTTGAAAAACTGTTTTTT; CDR3: CSGGMDFEKLFF
V: TRBV29-1; J: TRBJ1-1; size: NA; D: NA; DNA: TGCAGCGTTGCATGGGGGAACACTGAAGCTTTCTTT; CDR3: CSVAWGNTEAFF
V: TRBV18; J: TRBJ1-4; size: NA; D: NA; DNA: TGTGCCAGCTCAGGGGAAAATGAAAAACTGTTTTTT; CDR3: CASSGENEKLFF
V: TRBV30; J: TRBJ2-7; size: NA; D: TRBD2; DNA: TGTGCCTGGAGGATAGCGGGAGTCCCAAGGGAGCAGTACTTC; CDR3: CAWRIAGVPREQYF
V: TRBV30; J: TRBJ2-3; size: NA; D: TRBD2; DNA: TGTGCCTGGACAATAAAGACACTAGCGGGAGTTACAGATACGCAGTATTTT; CDR3: CAWTIKTLAGVTDTQYF
V: TRBV25-1; J: TRBJ1-6; size: NA; D: NA; DNA: TGTGCCAGCAGTGACGGGTATTCACCCCTCCACTTT; CDR3: CASSDGYSPLHF
V: TRBV5-1; J: TRBJ2-2; size: NA; D: NA; DNA: TGCGCCAGCAGCTCGGGGTTACCTGGCGGGGAGCTGTTTTTT; CDR3: CASSSGLPGGELFF
V: TRBV30; J: TRBJ2-3; size: NA; D: NA; DNA: TGTGCCTGGGGAGCCGCTAGCACAGATACGCAGTATTTT; CDR3: CAWGAASTDTQYF
V: TRBV29-1; J: TRBJ1-1; size: NA; D: NA; DNA: TGCAGCGTTCAAACTGGCAGGTTGAACACTGAAGCTTTCTTT; CDR3: CSVQTGRLNTEAFF
V: TRBV29-1; J: TRBJ1-2; size: NA; D: TRBD1; DNA: TGCAGCGTTGGGGGGGACAGAGCTAACTATGGCTACACCTTC; CDR3: CSVGGDRANYGYTF
V: TRBV6-5; J: TRBJ2-5; size: NA; D: TRBD1; DNA: TGTGCCAGCAGACAGGGGTACCAAGAGACCCAGTACTTC; CDR3: CASRQGYQETQYF
V: TRBV9; J: TRBJ2-1; size: few; D: TRBD2; DNA: TGTGCCAGCAGGCCACCGGGACTAGCGGCCCGGGGGCAGTTCTTC; CDR3: CASRPPGLAARGQFF
V: TRBV5-1; J: TRBJ2-7; size: few; D: NA; DNA: TGCGCCAGCAGCTTGGGAGCCTACGAGCAGTACTTC; CDR3: CASSLGAYEQYF
V: TRBV19; J: TRBJ2-5; size: NA; D: NA; DNA: TGTGCCAGTAGTATCCCCGGTGCTCAAGAGACCCAGTACTTC; CDR3: CASSIPGAQETQYF
V: TRBV2; J: TRBJ2-7; size: NA; D: NA; DNA: TGTGCCAGCAGCGCTAGTGGGGACGAGCAGTACTTC; CDR3: CASSASGDEQYF
V: TRBV29-1; J: TRBJ1-3; size: NA; D: TRBD1; DNA: TGCAGCGTGAAGGGACAGCTCTCTGGAAACACCATATATTTT; CDR3: CSVKGQLSGNTIYF
V: TRBV19; J: TRBJ1-2; size: NA; D: NA; DNA: TGTGCCAGTAGTATTAAGGATTATGGCTACACCTTC; CDR3: CASSIKDYGYTF
V: TRBV29-1; J: TRBJ2-3; size: NA; D: NA; DNA: TGCAGCGTTGACCGGGGAGGCCGTGATACGCAGTATTTT; CDR3: CSVDRGGRDTQYF
V: TRBV7-9; J: TRBJ1-5; size: NA; D: NA; DNA: TGTGCCAGCAGTCCTAGACAGAGCAATCAGCCCCAGCATTTT; CDR3: CASSPRQSNQPQHF
V: TRBV6-5; J: TRBJ1-5; size: few; D: NA; DNA: TGTGCCAGCCCCGCCGGACGGACTAATCAGCCCCAGCATTTT; CDR3: CASPAGRTNQPQHF
V: TRBV29-1; J: TRBJ2-1; size: NA; D: NA; DNA: TGCAGCGTTGAAGAGGGGTGGCGTTCAGGGGAGCAGTTCTTC; CDR3: CSVEEGWRSGEQFF
V: TRBV18; J: TRBJ2-7; size: NA; D: TRBD1; DNA: TGTGCCAGCTCGGGGGACAGGGTGTACTACGAGCAGTACTTC; CDR3: CASSGDRVYYEQYF
V: TRBV27; J: TRBJ2-1; size: NA; D: NA; DNA: TGTGCCAGCAGCTCCCTCGGCAGCCCCCATGAGCAGTTCTTC; CDR3: CASSSLGSPHEQFF
V: TRBV14; J: TRBJ2-1; size: NA; D: NA; DNA: TGTGCCAGCAGCCACCCCACCGGCTTGTGGTGGAATGAGCAGTTCTTC; CDR3: CASSHPTGLWWNEQFF
V: TRBV29-1; J: TRBJ1-1; size: NA; D: TRBD1; DNA: TGCAGCGTCCAGGGGGTTAACACTGAAGCTTTCTTT; CDR3: CSVQGVNTEAFF
V: TRBV30; J: TRBJ1-1; size: NA; D: NA; DNA: TGTGCCTGGAGTGGGGGTCCCGGGACTGAAGCTTTCTTT; CDR3: CAWSGGPGTEAFF
V: TRBV30; J: TRBJ2-5; size: NA; D: TRBD1; DNA: TGTGCCTGGAGTGACTATCCGAACAGGGGAAAGACCCAGTACTTC; CDR3: CAWSDYPNRGKTQYF
V: TRBV5-6; J: TRBJ2-1; size: NA; D: NA; DNA: TGTGCCAGCAGCTTGCCCGGGACCTCCTCAGGTAATGAGCAGTTCTTC; CDR3: CASSLPGTSSGNEQFF
V: TRBV29-1; J: TRBJ2-7; size: NA; D: NA; DNA: TGCAGCGTTGATTCGGAGGGAGGCTACGAGCAGTACTTC; CDR3: CSVDSEGGYEQYF
V: TRBV28; J: TRBJ2-5; size: NA; D: NA; DNA: TGTGCCAGCAGTTTTGGGGGCAAAGAGACCCAGTACTTC; CDR3: CASSFGGKETQYF
V: TRBV6-6; J: TRBJ1-6; size: few; D: TRBD1; DNA: TGTGCCAGCAGTAGACAGGGATCACCCCTCCACTTT; CDR3: CASSRQGSPLHF
V: TRBV30; J: TRBJ2-1; size: NA; D: NA; DNA: TGTGCCTGGAGGCCTCCGGGAGCTCGCGTTGAGCAGTTCTTC; CDR3: CAWRPPGARVEQFF
V: TRBV7-8; J: TRBJ1-1; size: NA; D: NA; DNA: TGTGCCAGCAGCTTGGGGAAGAACACTGAAGCTTTCTTT; CDR3: CASSLGKNTEAFF
V: TRBV7-9; J: TRBJ1-4; size: few; D: TRBD1; DNA: TGTGCCAGCAGCCTCGGACAGGGAAATGAAAAACTGTTTTTT; CDR3: CASSLGQGNEKLFF
V: TRBV9; J: TRBJ2-7; size: NA; D: NA; DNA: TGTGCCAGCAGTCGGTACCGGGACTCATCATACGAGCAGTACTTC; CDR3: CASSRYRDSSYEQYF
V: TRBV29-1; J: TRBJ1-1; size: NA; D: TRBD1; DNA: TGCAGCGGGGGACAGATGAACACTGAAGCTTTCTTT; CDR3: CSGGQMNTEAFF
V: TRBV27; J: TRBJ2-5; size: NA; D: TRBD1; DNA: TGTGCCAGCAGTCCAACAGGGGGCATCGAGACCCAGTACTTC; CDR3: CASSPTGGIETQYF
V: TRBV19; J: TRBJ2-5; size: NA; D: TRBD1; DNA: TGTGCCAGTAGTAACGGACAGGGGACGGAGACCCAGTACTTC; CDR3: CASSNGQGTETQYF
V: TRBV29-1; J: TRBJ2-7; size: NA; D: NA; DNA: TGCAGCGTCTCGGGGACCTACGAGCAGTACTTC; CDR3: CSVSGTYEQYF